This entry lists 9 T cell receptor beta chains sequenced from one sample in a study of PD-1 blockade in classical Hodgkin lymphoma. Produced via immunoSEQ multiplex PCR; TCRdb's table is partial and in-frame only. The sample records over 6,500 clones, around 78% being singletons. Relapse was seen in all patients after autologous stem cell transplantation, and brentuximab vedotin exposure was variable. This specimen was peripheral blood mononuclear cells (PBMCs), taken before the second cycle of nivolumab. Receptors were obtained from a human donor with classical Hodgkin lymphoma.

V and J are TRBV28 and TRBJ1-1; D gene ambiguous. Per the germline V gene, CDR1 is MDHEN and CDR2 is SYDVKM. This CDR3 contains 15 residues. The V end lost 4 bases, the J end lost 5 bases, and 17 bases lay between the germline ends. In DNA form, the CDR3 reads TGTGCCAGCAGTTCGCCGGCTATAGGTCGGACTGAAGCTTTCTTT. Translation gives CASSSPAIGRTEAFF.

The chain links TRBV29-1 to TRBJ2-7; 10 positions match TRBD1. V shed 4 bases and J 4 bases; nucleotides not matched to a gene: 1. Germline values: CDR1 SQVTM, CDR2 ANQGSEA. The CDR3 spans 12 residues. The CDR3 sequence is CSVGGQGYEQYF. DNA for the CDR3: TGCAGCGTTGGGGGACAGGGGTACGAGCAGTACTTC.

This chain connects TRBV28 to TRBJ1-2, with D possibly being TRBD1 (6 bases). Germline V gene lookup returns CDR1 MDHEN and CDR2 SYDVKM. Trimming stripped 8 bases from V and 6 bases from J, with 13 bases between. The CDR3 runs 12 residues. The CDR3 loop reads CASFSKGDGYTF. In nucleotides, the CDR3 is TGTGCCAGCTTCTCCAAGGGGGATGGCTACACCTTC.

Of note for this clone: Compared with germline, one end of the junction differs, possibly owing to a read error. The chain carries TRBV10-3 and TRBJ2-3; 7 bases match TRBD1. CDR3 length equals 14 residues. From germline, CDR1 is ENHRY and CDR2 SYGVKD. The chain's CDR3 is CATSLGTDLDTQYF. For the CDR3, the DNA is TGTGCCACCAGTTTGGGGACAGATTTAGATACGCAGTATTTT.

V and J are TRBV21-1 and TRBJ1-1. TRBV21-1 is a recognized pseudogene. CDR3 length: 12 residues. Here the CDR3 reads CASRIYRTEAFF. For the CDR3, the DNA is TGTGCCAGCAGAATCTATCGCACTGAAGCTTTCTTT.

The V gene is TRBV7-2, the J gene TRBJ2-2; 7 bases fit TRBD2. Trimming took 2 bases from V and 6 from J; bases not matched to a gene: 6. The CDR3 is 15 amino acids. Germline CDR1 and CDR2: SGHTA and FQGNSA. The CDR3 DNA is TGTGCCAGCAGCTTACCCCCGACTAGCCCCGGGGAGCTGTTTTTT. Its protein is CASSLPPTSPGELFF.

The chain combines TRBV7-3 with TRBJ2-1, with 12 nucleotides matching TRBD2. The germline V gene has CDR1 SGHTA and CDR2 FQGTGA. The CDR3 totals 18 residues. V was clipped by 4 bases and J by 4 bases; unmatched bases: 11. The chain's CDR3 is CASSSETGLAGLYNEQFF. CDR3 sequence (DNA): TGTGCCAGCAGCTCCGAGACCGGACTAGCGGGACTTTACAATGAGCAGTTCTTC. Full variable domain (rest looked up from reference TRBV7-3 and TRBJ2-1): GAGVSQTPSNKVTEKGKYVELRCDPISGHTALYWYRQSLGQGPEFLIYFQGTGAADDSGLPNDRFFAVRPEGSVSTLKIQRTERGDSAVYLCASSSETGLAGLYNEQFFGPGTRLTVL.

The J gene is TRBJ2-3, the V gene TRBV27; D not certain. Germline CDR1 MNHEY, CDR2 SMNVEV (reference sequence). Trimming removed 6 bases at V and 9 bases at J, with 16 bases between. CDR3 size: 13 residues. The CDR3 region is CASSPPTRQTQYF. Here the CDR3 DNA reads TGTGCCAGCAGCCCCCCGACGCGTCAAACGCAGTATTTT.

This clone has just one count. This chain joins TRBV18 and TRBJ2-7; D is undetermined. The V and J ends lost 5 bases and 3 bases respectively, with 11 bases between them. The germline V gene has CDR1 KGHSH and CDR2 LQKENI. This CDR3 is built from 13 residues. CDR3 region: CASSRSSFYEQYF. CDR3 coding DNA: TGTGCCAGCTCAAGGAGTAGTTTCTACGAGCAGTACTTC.